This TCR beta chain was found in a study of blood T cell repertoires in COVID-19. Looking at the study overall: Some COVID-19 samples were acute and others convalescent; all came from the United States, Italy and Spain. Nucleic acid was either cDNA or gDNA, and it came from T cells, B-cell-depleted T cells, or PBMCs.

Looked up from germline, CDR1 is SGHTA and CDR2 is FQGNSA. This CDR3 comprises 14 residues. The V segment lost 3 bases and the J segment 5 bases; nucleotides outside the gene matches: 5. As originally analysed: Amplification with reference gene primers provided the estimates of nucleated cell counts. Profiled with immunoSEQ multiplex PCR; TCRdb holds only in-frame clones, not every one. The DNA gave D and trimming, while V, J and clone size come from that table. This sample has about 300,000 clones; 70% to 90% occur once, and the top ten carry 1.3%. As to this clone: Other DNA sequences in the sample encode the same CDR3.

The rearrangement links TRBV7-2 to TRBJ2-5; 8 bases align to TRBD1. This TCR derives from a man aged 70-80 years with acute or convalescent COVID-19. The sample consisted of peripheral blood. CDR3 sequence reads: CASSFQGARETQYF. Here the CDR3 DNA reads TGTGCCAGCAGCTTCCAGGGGGCTAGGGAGACCCAGTACTTC.